A selection of T cell receptor beta chains follows, all from one sample in a study of CD8 T cells in Susac syndrome. TCRdb itself ran the immunoSEQ multiplex PCR reads through MiXCR, one entry per CDR3 protein. Counted here are over 150,000 distinct CDR3 sequences, roughly 96% occurring once; the ten biggest clones make up about 0.087%. Sequencing was performed on CD4+ T cells from PBMCs. The receptor set was obtained from a human donor with multiple sclerosis. The CDR3 runs from the conserved cysteine through the conserved F or W. D genes are given only for firm matches. Expanded clones are given a class, and other clones once, few, many or no size at all.

CDR3nt: TGTGCCAGCGCCGGTAGGGTCTATGGCTACACCTTC
CDR3aa: CASAGRVYGYTF
j_gene: TRBJ1-2
v_gene: TRBV6-6
abundance: .
d_gene: .

CDR3nt: TGTGCCAGCTCACCGAGGAATCGGGGCGCTTACGAGCAGTACTTC
CDR3aa: CASSPRNRGAYEQYF
j_gene: TRBJ2-7
v_gene: TRBV18
abundance: .
d_gene: .

CDR3nt: TGTGCCAGCAGTCCAACAGGGGACACCGGGGAGCTGTTTTTT
CDR3aa: CASSPTGDTGELFF
j_gene: TRBJ2-2
v_gene: TRBV12-3/TRBV12-4
abundance: .
d_gene: TRBD1

CDR3nt: TGCGCCAGCAGCCTTAACCCTCAGGAGGCGGACGAGACCCAGTACTTC
CDR3aa: CASSLNPQEADETQYF
j_gene: TRBJ2-5
v_gene: TRBV5-1
abundance: .
d_gene: .

CDR3nt: TGTGCCAGCAGTAATCCCCCGGGACAGGGGATGAGTGGGGCCAACGTCCTGACTTTC
CDR3aa: CASSNPPGQGMSGANVLTF
j_gene: TRBJ2-6
v_gene: TRBV27
abundance: .
d_gene: TRBD1

CDR3nt: TGTGCCAGTAGTGGCGCGAACACCGGGGAGCTGTTTTTT
CDR3aa: CASSGANTGELFF
j_gene: TRBJ2-2
v_gene: TRBV19
abundance: .
d_gene: .

CDR3nt: TGTGCCAGCAGTTACCTATACAACACTGAAGCTTTCTTT
CDR3aa: CASSYLYNTEAFF
j_gene: TRBJ1-1
v_gene: TRBV6-5
abundance: .
d_gene: .

CDR3nt: TGTGCCAGCAACAAAGGAGGATCAACCACAGATACGCAGTATTTT
CDR3aa: CASNKGGSTTDTQYF
j_gene: TRBJ2-3
v_gene: TRBV6-5
abundance: .
d_gene: .

CDR3nt: TGTGCCAGCAGCTTAAATGGGGTATCGAACACCGGGGAGCTGTTTTTT
CDR3aa: CASSLNGVSNTGELFF
j_gene: TRBJ2-2
v_gene: TRBV7-3
abundance: .
d_gene: .

CDR3nt: TGTGCCAGCAGCTTAGTCTCCACCTACGAGCAGTACTTC
CDR3aa: CASSLVSTYEQYF
j_gene: TRBJ2-7
v_gene: TRBV6-1
abundance: .
d_gene: .

CDR3nt: TGCAGTGCTAGCAACGGGGCTAGCGAGTACGAGCAGTACTTC
CDR3aa: CSASNGASEYEQYF
j_gene: TRBJ2-7
v_gene: TRBV20-1
abundance: .
d_gene: .

CDR3nt: TGTGCCAGCAGCCCCCTAGGGGCCAATGAGCAGTTCTTC
CDR3aa: CASSPLGANEQFF
j_gene: TRBJ2-1
v_gene: TRBV3-1
abundance: .
d_gene: .

CDR3nt: TGTGCCAGCAGCCAAGCTGACAGGAACACTGAAGCTTTCTTT
CDR3aa: CASSQADRNTEAFF
j_gene: TRBJ1-1
v_gene: TRBV3-1
abundance: .
d_gene: .

CDR3nt: TGTGCCAGCAGCCAAACGCAGAACGTCGGGGGCTACACCTTC
CDR3aa: CASSQTQNVGGYTF
j_gene: TRBJ1-2
v_gene: TRBV4-2
abundance: .
d_gene: .

CDR3nt: TGTGCCTGGAGTGTGAGGGCCAATCAGCCCCAGCATTTT
CDR3aa: CAWSVRANQPQHF
j_gene: TRBJ1-5
v_gene: TRBV30
abundance: .
d_gene: .

CDR3nt: TGTGCCAGCACCGCCGGGGCAGAACGAATGAACACTGAAGCTTTCTTT
CDR3aa: CASTAGAERMNTEAFF
j_gene: TRBJ1-1
v_gene: TRBV6-6
abundance: .
d_gene: .

CDR3nt: TGTGCCAGCAGTCGTCAAGGGGCGAACAACGAGCAGTACTTC
CDR3aa: CASSRQGANNEQYF
j_gene: TRBJ2-7
v_gene: TRBV12-3/TRBV12-4
abundance: .
d_gene: .

CDR3nt: TGTGCCATCAGTGAGTCAGGGACTAGCCACACCGGGGAGCTGTTTTTT
CDR3aa: CAISESGTSHTGELFF
j_gene: TRBJ2-2
v_gene: TRBV10-3
abundance: .
d_gene: TRBD2

CDR3nt: TGTGCCAGCAGTTTGGTCAGGAAGTCCTACAATGAGCAGTTCTTC
CDR3aa: CASSLVRKSYNEQFF
j_gene: TRBJ2-1
v_gene: TRBV28
abundance: .
d_gene: .

CDR3nt: TGTGCCAGCACCAGGACTAGCTCGGAGACCCAGTACTTC
CDR3aa: CASTRTSSETQYF
j_gene: TRBJ2-5
v_gene: TRBV3-1
abundance: .
d_gene: TRBD2

CDR3nt: TGCGCCAGCAGCTCCGACAGGGGGGACACTGAAGCTTTCTTT
CDR3aa: CASSSDRGDTEAFF
j_gene: TRBJ1-1
v_gene: TRBV5-1
abundance: .
d_gene: TRBD1

CDR3nt: TGTGCCAGCAGATACCTCCAGAGCTCGACTGAAGCTTTCTTT
CDR3aa: CASRYLQSSTEAFF
j_gene: TRBJ1-1
v_gene: TRBV27
abundance: .
d_gene: .

CDR3nt: TGCGCCAGCAGCCCGGGGTTTTCCCCCACAGATACGCAGTATTTT
CDR3aa: CASSPGFSPTDTQYF
j_gene: TRBJ2-3
v_gene: TRBV4-1
abundance: .
d_gene: .

CDR3nt: TGTGCCAGCAACTCGCCAGCCACAGATACGCAGTATTTT
CDR3aa: CASNSPATDTQYF
j_gene: TRBJ2-3
v_gene: TRBV6-5
abundance: .
d_gene: .

CDR3nt: TGTGCCAGCAGCCCTGGACAGGGGGCTACACAAGAGACCCAGTACTTC
CDR3aa: CASSPGQGATQETQYF
j_gene: TRBJ2-5
v_gene: TRBV5-4
abundance: .
d_gene: TRBD1

CDR3nt: TGCAGCGCAGACGCGGGAGTCCCCTACAATGAGCAGTTCTTC
CDR3aa: CSADAGVPYNEQFF
j_gene: TRBJ2-1
v_gene: TRBV29-1
abundance: .
d_gene: TRBD2

CDR3nt: TGTGCCAGCAGTGAAAGGAGCGGGAGGGCGGTCAATGAGCAGTTCTTC
CDR3aa: CASSERSGRAVNEQFF
j_gene: TRBJ2-1
v_gene: TRBV2
abundance: .
d_gene: TRBD2

CDR3nt: TGTGCCAGCAGCCGGCCCGGGCGTGAGCAGTTCTTC
CDR3aa: CASSRPGREQFF
j_gene: TRBJ2-1
v_gene: TRBV3-1
abundance: .
d_gene: .

CDR3nt: TGTGCCAGCTCACCTGGAGAAAATTCACCCCTCCACTTT
CDR3aa: CASSPGENSPLHF
j_gene: TRBJ1-6
v_gene: TRBV18
abundance: .
d_gene: .

CDR3nt: TGTGCCAGCAGCCAAGCCCGGAGTACTTATATTACCTACAATGAGCAGTTCTTC
CDR3aa: CASSQARSTYITYNEQFF
j_gene: TRBJ2-1
v_gene: TRBV3-1
abundance: .
d_gene: .

CDR3nt: TGCAGTGCTAGCCCACTCGGGCTCCGTGAGCAGTTCTTC
CDR3aa: CSASPLGLREQFF
j_gene: TRBJ2-1
v_gene: TRBV20-1
abundance: .
d_gene: .

CDR3nt: TGTGCCACCAGTGATTTGGGGGGGAGCTCCTACAATGAGCAGTTCTTC
CDR3aa: CATSDLGGSSYNEQFF
j_gene: TRBJ2-1
v_gene: TRBV24-1
abundance: .
d_gene: .

CDR3nt: TGCAGTGCTAGAGACTTCACAGGGGGAGCTTTCTTT
CDR3aa: CSARDFTGGAFF
j_gene: TRBJ1-1
v_gene: TRBV20-1
abundance: .
d_gene: TRBD1

CDR3nt: TGTGCCATCAGTGAGTCGAATTACGAGCAGTACTTC
CDR3aa: CAISESNYEQYF
j_gene: TRBJ2-7
v_gene: TRBV10-3
abundance: .
d_gene: .

CDR3nt: TGCAGTGCTACGGGAGGCCAGGGAAGGTCAGATACGCAGTATTTT
CDR3aa: CSATGGQGRSDTQYF
j_gene: TRBJ2-3
v_gene: TRBV20-1
abundance: .
d_gene: TRBD2

CDR3nt: TGTGCCAGCAGCCAAGAGGCTCGGGGTGCACAATCTAGCACAGATACGCAGTATTTT
CDR3aa: CASSQEARGAQSSTDTQYF
j_gene: TRBJ2-3
v_gene: TRBV3-1
abundance: .
d_gene: .

CDR3nt: TGTGCCAGCAGCCTAAGATATGGGCAGCCCTACGAGCAGTACTTC
CDR3aa: CASSLRYGQPYEQYF
j_gene: TRBJ2-7
v_gene: TRBV9
abundance: .
d_gene: .

CDR3nt: TGTGCCAGCAGCCAAGTTAATAGCAATCAGCCCCAGCATTTT
CDR3aa: CASSQVNSNQPQHF
j_gene: TRBJ1-5
v_gene: TRBV3-1
abundance: few
d_gene: .

CDR3nt: TGTGCCAGCAGGACAGGCGGTGGCTACACCTTC
CDR3aa: CASRTGGGYTF
j_gene: TRBJ1-2
v_gene: TRBV2
abundance: .
d_gene: .

CDR3nt: TGTGCCAGCAGCCTCGGGATGGTGACCCTGAACTATGGCTACACCTTC
CDR3aa: CASSLGMVTLNYGYTF
j_gene: TRBJ1-2
v_gene: TRBV3-1
abundance: .
d_gene: .

CDR3nt: TGTGCCAGTAGTCCTCCGGGAAACGAAAAACTGTTTTTT
CDR3aa: CASSPPGNEKLFF
j_gene: TRBJ1-4
v_gene: TRBV19
abundance: .
d_gene: .

CDR3nt: TGTGCCAGAACACAGGGGGGTGGCTATGGCTACACCTTC
CDR3aa: CARTQGGGYGYTF
j_gene: TRBJ1-2
v_gene: TRBV2
abundance: .
d_gene: TRBD1

CDR3nt: TGTGCCAGCAGCCAAGCCCCGGGAGGCCACTACAATGAGCAGTTCTTC
CDR3aa: CASSQAPGGHYNEQFF
j_gene: TRBJ2-1
v_gene: TRBV14
abundance: .
d_gene: TRBD2

CDR3nt: TGTGCCAGCAGCCAACTATTCTACGAGCAGTACTTC
CDR3aa: CASSQLFYEQYF
j_gene: TRBJ2-7
v_gene: TRBV3-1
abundance: .
d_gene: .

CDR3nt: TGTGCCAGCAGTGAATCAGCAGGGTTAAAGGAAAAACTGTTTTTT
CDR3aa: CASSESAGLKEKLFF
j_gene: TRBJ1-4
v_gene: TRBV25-1
abundance: .
d_gene: .